The clone carrying this T cell receptor (beta chain) was recorded only once. This entry is derived from a study of cytomegalovirus exposure and HLA in healthy donors. The CDR3 totals 15 residues. Germline CDR1 SGHAT, CDR2 FQNNGV. V shed 3 bases and J 8 bases; nucleotides not matched to a gene: 6. This PCR relied on a set of 60 Vbeta primers and 13 Jbeta primers. The table came from immunoSEQ multiplex PCR; TCRdb's copy has only in-frame clones and leaves some out. The sample shows 20,000 to 25,000 clones, over 65% of them seen only once. The TCR was taken from a man between 60 and 75 years old in good health and CMV-seronegative. V gene TRBV11-2 combines with J gene TRBJ2-3, with 12 bases lining up with TRBD2. Sample: PBMCs. CDR3 bases: TGTGCCAGCAGCTTCCGGACTAGCGGGGATGTTACGCAGTATTTT. It is translated as CASSFRTSGDVTQYF.